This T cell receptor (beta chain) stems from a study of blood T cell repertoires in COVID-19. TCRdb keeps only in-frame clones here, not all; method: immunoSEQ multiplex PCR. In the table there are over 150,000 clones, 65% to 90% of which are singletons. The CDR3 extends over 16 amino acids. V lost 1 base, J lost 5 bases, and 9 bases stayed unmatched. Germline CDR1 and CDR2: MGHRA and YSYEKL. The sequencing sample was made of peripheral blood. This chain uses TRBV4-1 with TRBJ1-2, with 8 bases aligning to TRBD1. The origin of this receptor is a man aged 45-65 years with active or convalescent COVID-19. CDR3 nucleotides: TGCGCCAGCAGCCAAGGACCACAGGGGGTTGGTTATGGCTACACCTTC. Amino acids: CASSQGPQGVGYGYTF.